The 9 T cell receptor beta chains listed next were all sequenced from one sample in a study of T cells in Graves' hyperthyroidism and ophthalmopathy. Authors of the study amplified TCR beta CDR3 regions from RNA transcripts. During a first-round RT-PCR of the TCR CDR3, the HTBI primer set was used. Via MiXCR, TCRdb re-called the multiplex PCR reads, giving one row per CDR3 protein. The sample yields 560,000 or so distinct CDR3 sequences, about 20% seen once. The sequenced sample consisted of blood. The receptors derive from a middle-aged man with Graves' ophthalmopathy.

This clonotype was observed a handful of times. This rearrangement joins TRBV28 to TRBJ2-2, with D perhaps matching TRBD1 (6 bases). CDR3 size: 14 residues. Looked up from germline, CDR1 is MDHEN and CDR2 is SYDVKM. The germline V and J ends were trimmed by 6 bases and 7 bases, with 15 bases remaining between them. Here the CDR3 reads CASRSPQGSGELFF. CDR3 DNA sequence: TGTGCCAGCAGGTCCCCTCAGGGGAGCGGGGAGCTGTTTTTT.

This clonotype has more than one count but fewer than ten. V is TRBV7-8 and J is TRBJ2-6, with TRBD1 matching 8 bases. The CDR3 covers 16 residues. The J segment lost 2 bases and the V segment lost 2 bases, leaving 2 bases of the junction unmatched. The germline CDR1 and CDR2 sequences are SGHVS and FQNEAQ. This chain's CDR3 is CASSLQGATGANVLTF. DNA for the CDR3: TGTGCCAGCAGCTTACAGGGGGCGACTGGGGCCAACGTCCTGACTTTC.

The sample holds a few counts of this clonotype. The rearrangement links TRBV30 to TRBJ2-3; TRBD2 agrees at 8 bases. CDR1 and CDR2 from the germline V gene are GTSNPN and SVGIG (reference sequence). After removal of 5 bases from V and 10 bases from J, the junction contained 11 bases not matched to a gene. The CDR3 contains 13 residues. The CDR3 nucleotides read TGTGCCTGGCCGGGTAGCGGGGATTATGCGCAGTATTTT. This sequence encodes CAWPGSGDYAQYF.

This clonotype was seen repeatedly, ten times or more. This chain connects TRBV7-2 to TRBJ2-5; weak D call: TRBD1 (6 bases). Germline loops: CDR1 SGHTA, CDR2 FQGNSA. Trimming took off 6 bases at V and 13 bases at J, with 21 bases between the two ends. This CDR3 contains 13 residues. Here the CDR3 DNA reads TGTGCCAGCAGTCAAGGGGCCGGGACACCCTCGTACTTC. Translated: CASSQGAGTPSYF.

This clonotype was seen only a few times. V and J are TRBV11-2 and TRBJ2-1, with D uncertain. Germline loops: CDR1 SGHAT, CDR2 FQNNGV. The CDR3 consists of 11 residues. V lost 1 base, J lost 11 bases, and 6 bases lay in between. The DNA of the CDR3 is TGTGCCAGCAGCTTAGGCATGCAGCAGTTCTTC. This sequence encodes CASSLGMQQFF.

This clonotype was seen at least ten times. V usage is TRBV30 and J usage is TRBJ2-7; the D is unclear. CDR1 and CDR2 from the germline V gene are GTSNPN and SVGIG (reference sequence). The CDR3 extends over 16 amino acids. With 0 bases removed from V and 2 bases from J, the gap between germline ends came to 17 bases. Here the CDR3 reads CAWSVGSWQTTYEQYF. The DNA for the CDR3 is TGTGCCTGGAGTGTAGGGTCTTGGCAGACCACCTACGAGCAGTACTTC.

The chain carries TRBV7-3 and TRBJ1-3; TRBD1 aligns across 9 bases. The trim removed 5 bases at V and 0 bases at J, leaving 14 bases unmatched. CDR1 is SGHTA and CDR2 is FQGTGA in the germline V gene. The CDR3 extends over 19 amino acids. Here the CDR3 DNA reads TGTGCCAGCAGCGTAAACAGGGGGCAAACTATTCTCTCTGGAAACACCATATATTTT. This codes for CASSVNRGQTILSGNTIYF.

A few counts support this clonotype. The CDR3 sequence: CASRGPWGNTEAFF. CDR3 bases: TGTGCCAGTAGGGGCCCTTGGGGGAACACTGAAGCTTTCTTT. The J gene is TRBJ1-1, the V gene TRBV6-1; D is perhaps TRBD1 (5 bases). From germline, CDR1 is MNHNS and CDR2 SASEGT. V was shortened by 9 bases and J by 1 base, with 15 bases between the two germline ends. This CDR3 contains 14 residues.

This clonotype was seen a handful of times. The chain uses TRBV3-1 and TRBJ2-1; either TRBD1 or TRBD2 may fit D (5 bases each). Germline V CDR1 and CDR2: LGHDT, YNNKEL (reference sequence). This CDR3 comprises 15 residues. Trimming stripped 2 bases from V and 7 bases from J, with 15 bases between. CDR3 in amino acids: CASSQFRGGLNEQFF. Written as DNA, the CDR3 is TGTGCCAGCAGCCAATTCCGTGGGGGTCTGAATGAGCAGTTCTTC.